This paragraph reports one T cell receptor beta chain. There is no known antigen for this receptor. Per-base qualities were not stored, and no clone one base away is much larger. The sample belongs to a study of shared clonotypes between healthy human individuals (TCRdb year 2020). About the study as a whole: The cohort comprised a couple of women and three men aged 18 to 49 years. For each donor, CD4 naive and CD4 memory were each run on three plates, CD8 naive on two plates, and CD8 memory on one plate. To estimate repertoire size and how much clonotype sharing occurs between individuals, the study deeply sequenced the blood TCR repertoires of several healthy adults. To increase sequencing depth and limit assay-specific biases, TCR repertoire library preparation and sequencing were carried out by different laboratories using diverse techniques. Leukapheresis yielded between about 0.9 and 9 billion PBMCs per donor.

Healthy HIV-negative adults with no recently reported acute infections or vaccinations were included as donors. Every donor was a Caucasian adult residing in Nashville, Tennessee, USA. The CD8 memory samples were a combination of magnetically selected CD45RO+ cells and CCR7-negative CD45RA+ effector memory (TemRA) cells. Blood was collected by leukapheresis, and PBMCs were isolated by Ficoll-Histopaque density gradient centrifugation and then cryopreserved in liquid nitrogen vapor phase. Analytical flow cytometry was used to check the purity and quantity of every magnetically sorted T cell population. From each sorted fraction, genomic DNA was isolated and quantified by UV absorbance on a Nanodrop 2000c. Results the study describes overall, beyond this receptor: Rarefaction of sorted-subset datasets indicated incomplete sequencing despite the large sequencing depth. Estimated clonotype richness was generally larger for naive than for memory subsets. Clonotypes shared by all four sorted-subset donors showed higher generation probabilities than non-shared clonotypes. Sharing across a handful of donors was observed for about 4.8% of naive CD4, 3% to 3.5% of naive CD8, 2% to 2.5% of memory CD4, and roughly 0.4% of memory CD8 clonotypes. Pairwise subsampling indicated that sequencing depth was expected to affect the degree of clonotype sharing among donors. Sampling was limited to blood, and TCR repertoires in tissue likely differ from TCR repertoires in blood. The genetic and exposure-history diversity represented was limited by the small number of donors.

TCR CDR3 regions were amplified from genomic DNA by multiplex PCR using the deep immunoSEQ assay. Genomic DNA extracted from each cell subset was distributed evenly over all wells of several immunoSEQ 96-well plates, and each plate served as one replicate. For sorted subsets, 150 to 250 ng of genomic DNA, equivalent to 25,000 to 35,000 T cell genomes, went into each replicate PCR. Purified libraries were quantified with a Qubit 3.0 fluorometer, sized on a Bioanalyzer 2100, and re-quantified with the KAPA Library Quantification kit. Every immunoSEQ 96-well plate was sequenced on a dedicated single-read 150-cycle Illumina NextSeq 550 flow cell. As for how the authors treated the data: Because only junctional sequences without quality scores were contained in the immunoSEQ output, filtering matching that applied to full-length reads could not be performed. To assign V/J genes and CDR3, sequences were annotated against IMGT germline references using PyIR, a Python wrapper for IgBLAST v1.9. Reads were filtered out if the reads had weak V/J assignments (E-value above 1e-6), no CDR3, stop codons, out-of-frame junctions, or ambiguous translated residues. V3J clonotypes were defined as sequences sharing the same inferred V gene, J gene, and CDR3 amino acid sequence. To compute the percentage overlap between repertoires, the number of shared unique clonotypes was divided by the size of the smaller repertoire. Repertoire richness was assessed with RTK rarefaction, the Chao1 estimator, and Recon v2.1 estimates of unobserved clonotypes. Generation probabilities for all TCRbeta clonotypes obtained by the gDNA method from a handful of donors were computed using OLGA. TCRdb stores this immuneACCESS table with in-frame sequences only. Part of the clones is absent; in the studies checked, under half of the shortfall reflects unresolved V genes, and no reason is known for the rest. The DNA was the basis for D and trimming; V, J and clone size are from that table. The sample table lists 600,000 to 750,000 clones, around 91% of them with a count of one. The ten largest clones add up to 34% of the sample.

Sequencing was performed on memory CD8+ T cells from PBMCs. This specimen's cell subset or site label, per the study, means: CD45RO+ cells pooled with CCR7-negative TemRA cells. The source is a man between 18 and 29 years old in good health. Some clones in this sample may be carry-over from other donors' samples.

The CDR3 protein: CASSHRVFETQYF. The bases read TGTGCCAGCAGCCACAGGGTGTTCGAGACCCAGTACTTC. The chain couples TRBV27 to TRBJ2-5; a weak D assignment points to TRBD1 (6 bases agree). The CDR3 goes from the cysteine to the phenylalanine over 13 residues. The only DNA kept is the CDR3, 39 bases in frame from the first base. The junction shows trimming of 6 bases on V and 5 bases on J, plus 13 bases between the germline ends. The germline V gene (reference sequence) sets CDR1 to MNHEY and CDR2 to SMNVEV.